Given below is one TCR beta chain in context. Its antigen is as yet unknown. The data are from a study of regulatory and conventional T cells in RAG deficiency. Conventional CD4+ T cells were sorted from blood as CD25-low CD127-high cells. General study points: Treg unique TCR beta sequences were about 100-fold fewer in Omenn syndrome and CID/AS patients than controls.

Using immunoSEQ multiplex PCR, the repertoire was profiled, and TCRdb retains in-frame clones only, with some absent. The sample contains tens of thousands of clones, about 87% of which appear only once. Germline CDR1 MNHNS, CDR2 SASEGT. The CDR3 totals 15 residues. V lost 6 bases to trimming and J lost 4 bases; unmatched junction nucleotides: 9. These data were also filed under a second study, of regulatory T cells. From that paper: Primers: 52 TRBV forward and 13 TRBJ reverse. Patient repertoires had restricted TRB V-J pairs and skewed V and J usage, most in Tregs.

The receptor was derived from a human donor in good health. V gene TRBV6-1 combines with J gene TRBJ1-5; TRBD1 matches 7 bases. Input material: CD4+ effector T cells sorted from blood. CDR3 DNA sequence: TGTGCCAGCAGCCTAGGACAGGAGCCAAATCAGCCCCAGCATTTT. Its translation: CASSLGQEPNQPQHF.